Reported below is one T cell receptor (beta chain). What it recognizes is unknown. Other nucleotide sequences from this sample produce the same CDR3. The PCR contained 60 Vbeta and 13 Jbeta primers. This table comes from immunoSEQ multiplex PCR, and its TCRdb copy is limited to in-frame clones, with some not included. Counted here are about 130,000 clones, around 80% occurring once; the ten biggest clones make up 1.2%. Donors were ostensibly healthy at sampling, although undocumented immune exposures were probable. This sample stems from a study of cytomegalovirus exposure and HLA in healthy donors. Overall study findings and caveats: Across donors, presence/absence analyses took sequencing depth to be roughly uniform. Later analysis identified 16,951 TCR beta sequences associated with HLA alleles, using a false discovery rate threshold of 0.05. In a later analysis, CMV-associated beta chains were mostly HLA-associated, it appeared.

Germline CDR1 SGHRS, CDR2 YFSETQ. Trimming cost V 3 bases and J 3 bases; bases outside gene matches: 2. This CDR3 is 13 amino acids long. The sequence derives from a female donor in good health and CMV-seronegative. The chain employs TRBV5-1 and TRBJ2-7; TRBD1 agrees at 8 bases. The sample was PBMCs. CDR3 nucleotide sequence: TGCGCCAGCAGCTCAGGACAGGGCTACGAGCAGTACTTC. This gives the protein CASSSGQGYEQYF.